This paragraph reports one T cell receptor beta chain. Its antigen is not known. These data come from a study of blood T cells in healthy people across ages. The second PCR ran roughly 6 to 12 cycles with a sample-barcoded 5' primer and J-beta primers. A single record per CDR3 protein comes from TCRdb applying MiXCR to the 5' RACE reads. The data show around 800,000 distinct CDR3 sequences, about 62% seen once. The study's findings and limits: Higher diversity, along with more naive CD4+ cells, distinguished long-lived donors from aged donors. With naive T cell percentage, TCR beta diversity showed a strong correlation.

The V and J ends lost 0 bases and 3 bases, in that order; junction bases with no gene match: 6. The CDR3 consists of 15 residues. Germline V gene sequence: CDR1 SGHRS, CDR2 YFSETQ. The receptor comes from a young man in good health. The sequenced sample was blood. The chain recombines TRBV5-1 with TRBJ2-7, with 7 bases that match TRBD1. The CDR3 reads CASSLDRGVVYEQYF. CDR3 DNA: TGCGCCAGCAGCTTGGACAGGGGAGTAGTCTACGAGCAGTACTTC.